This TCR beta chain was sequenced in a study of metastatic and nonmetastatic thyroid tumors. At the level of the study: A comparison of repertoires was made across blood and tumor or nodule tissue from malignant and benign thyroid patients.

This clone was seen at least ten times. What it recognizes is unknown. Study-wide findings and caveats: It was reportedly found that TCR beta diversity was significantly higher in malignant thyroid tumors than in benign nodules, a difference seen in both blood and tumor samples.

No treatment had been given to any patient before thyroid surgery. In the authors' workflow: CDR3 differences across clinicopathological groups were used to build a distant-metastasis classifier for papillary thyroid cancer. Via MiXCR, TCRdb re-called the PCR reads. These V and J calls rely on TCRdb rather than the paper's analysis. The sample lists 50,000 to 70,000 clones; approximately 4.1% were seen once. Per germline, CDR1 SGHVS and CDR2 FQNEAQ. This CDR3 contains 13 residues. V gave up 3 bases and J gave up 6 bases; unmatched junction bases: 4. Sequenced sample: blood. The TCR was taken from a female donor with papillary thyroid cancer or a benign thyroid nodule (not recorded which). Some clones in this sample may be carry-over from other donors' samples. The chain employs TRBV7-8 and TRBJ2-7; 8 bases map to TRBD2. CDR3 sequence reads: CASSFEGLVEQYF. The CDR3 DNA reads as TGTGCCAGCAGCTTTGAGGGACTAGTCGAGCAGTACTTC. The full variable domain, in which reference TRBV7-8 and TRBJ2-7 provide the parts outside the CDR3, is GAGVSQSPRYKVAKRGQDVALRCDPISGHVSLFWYQQALGQGPEFLTYFQNEAQLDKSGLPSDRFFAERPEGSVSTLKIQRTQQEDSAVYLCASSFEGLVEQYFGPGTRLTVT.